Listed here are 28 T cell receptor beta chains from one sample, sequenced in a study. Measured with immunoSEQ multiplex PCR; TCRdb has only the in-frame clones, and not every one. The sample has around 54,000 clones; more than 85% are singletons. The specimen was PBMCs. The receptors shown here come from a man in his forties or fifties with rheumatoid arthritis.

V gene TRBV28 combines with J gene TRBJ2-3, with D perhaps being TRBD1 or TRBD2 (5 bases each). V lost 4 bases and J 0 bases, leaving 17 bases between the germline ends. CDR3 length: 17 amino acids. From germline, CDR1 is MDHEN and CDR2 SYDVKM. The CDR3 sequence: CASSSYMGRASTDTQYF. The CDR3, as DNA: TGTGCCAGCAGTTCCTACATGGGGCGGGCGAGCACAGATACGCAGTATTTT.

The rearrangement uses TRBV7-2 and TRBJ2-5; 10 nucleotides line up with TRBD2. Germline lookup yields CDR1 SGHTA and CDR2 FQGNSA. This CDR3 contains 14 residues. With 5 bases clipped from V and 4 bases from J, the junction kept 4 bases outside the gene matches. The CDR3 sequence: CASSRSGRAETQYF. CDR3 DNA sequence: TGTGCCAGCAGCCGGAGCGGGAGGGCAGAGACCCAGTACTTC.

This sequence joins TRBV3-1 (or the pseudogene TRBV3-2) and TRBJ1-2; no definite D call. CDR3 length: 11 residues. Trimming removed 5 bases at V and 3 bases at J, with 4 bases between. Germline CDR1 LGHDT, CDR2 YNNKEL (reference sequence). The DNA for the CDR3 is TGTGCCAGCAGCAGGGACTATGGCTACACCTTC. This translates into CASSRDYGYTF.

The table lists this clone with a few counts. The sample has other DNA sequences that encode this CDR3 too. This sequence joins TRBV19 and TRBJ2-6, with D maybe TRBD1 (5 bases). Germline assignment: CDR1 LNHDA and CDR2 SQIVND (reference sequence). The germline V and J ends were trimmed by 9 bases and 0 bases, with 12 bases remaining between them. The CDR3 totals 15 residues. The CDR3: CASRTQSSGANVLTF. The CDR3 DNA sequence: TGTGCCAGCAGGACACAGAGCTCTGGGGCCAACGTCCTGACTTTC.

This chain connects TRBV6-5 to TRBJ2-1; 14 bases fit TRBD2. V dropped 1 base and J dropped 5; count of bases not matched to a gene: 1. The germline V gene encodes CDR1 MNHEY and CDR2 SVGAGI. This CDR3 contains 16 residues. The CDR3 DNA reads as TGTGCCAGCAGTTACTTGGGACTAGCGGGAGACAATGAGCAGTTCTTC. Translated: CASSYLGLAGDNEQFF.

A remark on this clone: One end of the junction does not line up with germline, which may come from a read error. The same CDR3 is also encoded by other DNA sequences in this sample. The rearrangement links TRBV18 to TRBJ1-4; D remains unclear. The CDR3 has 14 amino acids. Looked up from germline, CDR1 is KGHSH and CDR2 is LQKENI. CDR3 sequence: CASSPGSGFEKLFF. In nucleotides, the CDR3 is TGTGCCAGCTCACCGGGGTCTGGTTTTGAAAAACTATTTTTT. Looking up the rest from reference TRBV18 and TRBJ1-4 gives the full variable domain: NAGVMQNPRHLVRRRGQEARLRCSPMKGHSHVYWYRQLPEEGLKFMVYLQKENIIDESGMPKERFSAEFPKEGPSILRIQQVVRGDSAAYFCASSPGSGFEKLFFGSGTQLSVL.

This sequence joins TRBV28 and TRBJ1-6; D gene ambiguous. CDR3 length: 14 amino acids. CDR1 is MDHEN and CDR2 is SYDVKM in the germline V gene. V gave up 2 bases and J gave up 7 bases, with 9 bases separating them. CDR3 protein: CASSLPSVNSPLHF. CDR3 bases: TGTGCCAGCAGTTTACCAAGTGTAAATTCACCCCTCCACTTT.

J is TRBJ2-3 and V is TRBV4-2, with TRBD1 matching over 9 bases. The V gene end was trimmed by 1 base and the J gene end by 10 bases; junction bases not matched to a gene: 9. CDR1 and CDR2 from the germline V gene are LGHNA and YNFKEQ. The CDR3 has 15 residues. The chain's CDR3 is CASSQVDLTGGAQYF. CDR3 sequence (DNA): TGTGCCAGCAGCCAAGTGGATCTGACAGGGGGGGCGCAGTATTTT.

The table lists this clone with a count of one. This sequence joins TRBV18 and TRBJ2-2; 7 bases fit TRBD2. The J segment lost 4 bases and the V segment lost 3 bases, leaving 2 bases of the junction unmatched. The germline V gene encodes CDR1 KGHSH and CDR2 LQKENI. The CDR3 contains 14 residues. CDR3 loop: CASSPGGSTGELFF. DNA for the CDR3: TGTGCCAGCTCACCGGGGGGGAGCACCGGGGAGCTGTTTTTT.

This clone has only one observation. The chain has TRBV6-2 or TRBV6-3 and TRBJ2-1, with D maybe TRBD2 (6 bases). CDR3 length: 12 amino acids. Germline V CDR1 and CDR2: MNHEY, SVGEGT. Between the trimmed V and J ends, which lost 7 bases and 7 bases, there was a span of 11 bases. The CDR3 is CASTPGRNEQFF. In DNA form, the CDR3 reads TGTGCCAGCACCCCGGGGAGGAATGAGCAGTTCTTC.

The chain joins TRBV5-4 to TRBJ1-5, with TRBD1 as a possible D gene (5 bases). CDR1 is SGHNT, CDR2 YYREEE, per germline (reference sequence). V lost 0 bases and J 7 bases, leaving 8 bases between the germline ends. This CDR3 comprises 13 residues. The CDR3 region has the DNA TGTGCCAGCAGCTTGGCAGGGAACCAGCCCCAGCATTTT. Its protein product is CASSLAGNQPQHF.

This chain joins TRBV24-1 and TRBJ1-1, with TRBD1 identical over 9 bases. The V and J ends lost 3 bases and 7 bases, in that order; junction bases with no gene match: 5. Germline CDR1 and CDR2: KGHDR and SFDVKD. CDR3 length equals 14 residues. The CDR3 bases are TGTGCCACCAGTGATCACAGGGGGCAGGGTGAAGCTTTCTTT. It encodes CATSDHRGQGEAFF.

The rearrangement links TRBV5-6 to TRBJ1-1; TRBD1 matches at 9 bases. V was pared by 0 bases and J by 0 bases, with 3 bases of the junction left unmatched. Per the germline V gene, CDR1 is SGHDT and CDR2 is YYEEEE. The CDR3 contains 16 residues. The CDR3 spells CASSLVQGAMNTEAFF. In nucleotides, the CDR3 is TGTGCCAGCAGCTTGGTACAGGGGGCAATGAACACTGAAGCTTTCTTT.

The V and J genes are TRBV6-5 and TRBJ2-1; the D gene is possibly TRBD1 (6 bases). V was trimmed by 6 bases and J by 7 bases, leaving 10 bases between them. Germline V gives CDR1 MNHEY, CDR2 SVGAGI. The CDR3 loop spans 12 amino acids. Here the CDR3 reads CASRQGRNEQFF. For the CDR3, the DNA is TGTGCCAGCAGACAGGGAAGGAATGAGCAGTTCTTC.

In the case of this clone: This same CDR3 is encoded by further DNA sequences in the sample. J is TRBJ1-2 and V is TRBV7-3, with 8 bases lining up with TRBD1. V was clipped by 2 bases and J by 4 bases; unmatched bases: 0. This CDR3 has 13 amino acids. The V gene's germline CDR1 is SGHTA and CDR2 FQGTGA. The CDR3 here is CASSLGQGYGYTF. The DNA of the CDR3 is TGTGCCAGCAGCTTAGGACAGGGCTATGGCTACACCTTC.

The chain has TRBV5-1 and TRBJ1-5; unclear D gene. CDR3 length equals 14 residues. Germline CDR1 and CDR2: SGHRS and YFSETQ. V gave up 0 bases and J gave up 5 bases, with 9 bases separating them. The CDR3 DNA follows: TGCGCCAGCAGCTTGGGACCGAGAGATCAGCCCCAGCATTTT. It yields the protein CASSLGPRDQPQHF.

The chain couples TRBV6-5 to TRBJ1-5; D ambiguous. The length of the CDR3 is 15 residues. V was clipped by 0 bases and J by 0 bases, with 6 bases between them. The V gene's germline CDR1 is MNHEY and CDR2 SVGAGI. CDR3 loop: CASSYSIDSNQPQHF. The CDR3 region has the DNA TGTGCCAGCAGTTACTCGATAGATAGCAATCAGCCCCAGCATTTT.

The genes are TRBV29-1 and TRBJ2-3; 8 bases match TRBD1. The length of the CDR3 is 12 residues. Per germline, CDR1 SQVTM and CDR2 ANQGSEA. The junction had 1 base not matched to a gene; V was cut back by 4 bases and J by 4 bases. The CDR3 sequence: CSVAQGADTQYF. The CDR3 coding sequence is TGCAGCGTTGCACAGGGGGCAGATACGCAGTATTTT.

The chain employs TRBV30 and TRBJ1-3; D is possibly TRBD1 (6 bases). The germline V gene has CDR1 GTSNPN and CDR2 SVGIG (reference sequence). The length of the CDR3 is 12 residues. Trimming took 0 bases from V and 8 from J, leaving 8 bases between them. The DNA for the CDR3 is TGTGCCTGGAGTGTAAAGGGGGACACCATATATTTT. Amino acids: CAWSVKGDTIYF. Full variable domain (rest looked up from reference TRBV30 and TRBJ1-3): SQTIHQWPATLVQPVGSPLSLECTVEGTSNPNLYWYRQAAGRGLQLLFYSVGIGQISSEVPQNLSASRPQDRQFILSSKKLLLSDSGFYLCAWSVKGDTIYFGEGSWLTVV.

The V call is TRBV5-1, the J call TRBJ2-4; no reliable D call. V lost 2 bases to trimming and J lost 6 bases, with 12 bases between them. This CDR3 is built from 14 residues. From germline, CDR1 is SGHRS and CDR2 YFSETQ. CDR3 region: CASSFGNALNIQYF. The DNA for the CDR3 is TGCGCCAGCAGCTTCGGTAATGCACTAAACATTCAGTACTTC.

The chain has TRBV5-1 and TRBJ1-1, with 8 nucleotides matching TRBD1. This CDR3 comprises 13 residues. The V segment lost 3 bases and the J segment 6 bases; nucleotides outside the gene matches: 4. Germline V CDR1 and CDR2: SGHRS, YFSETQ. The CDR3 is CASSSQGVAEAFF. DNA of the CDR3: TGCGCCAGCAGCTCACAGGGGGTGGCTGAAGCTTTCTTT.

V usage is TRBV2 and J usage is TRBJ1-1, with D uncertain. The germline V and J ends were trimmed by 6 bases and 0 bases, with 17 bases remaining between them. The germline CDR1 and CDR2 sequences are SNHLY and FYNNEI. This CDR3 is 16 amino acids long. CDR3 DNA sequence: TGTGCCAGCAGAGACCAAGTAGGAAAAGTGAACACTGAAGCTTTCTTT. This translates into CASRDQVGKVNTEAFF.

This clone was seen more than once but under ten times. The chain couples TRBV7-2 to TRBJ2-7; 10 positions agree with TRBD2. V gave up 5 bases and J gave up 4 bases; unmatched junction bases: 2. CDR1 SGHTA and CDR2 FQGNSA come from the germline V gene. The CDR3 runs to 13 residues. The CDR3 loop is CASSTAGGYEQYF. CDR3 coding DNA: TGTGCCAGCAGCACAGCGGGAGGGTACGAGCAGTACTTC.

In regard to this clone: Other DNA sequences within the sample encode an identical CDR3. The chain is built from TRBV11-2 and TRBJ1-1; D is uncertain. The CDR3 totals 11 residues. Germline lookup yields CDR1 SGHAT and CDR2 FQNNGV. With 6 bases removed from V and 8 bases from J, the gap between germline ends came to 10 bases. CDR3 sequence (DNA): TGTGCCAGCAGTTCCGTGACCGAAGCTTTCTTT. Its translation is CASSSVTEAFF.

In its sample, this clone was seen once. This chain uses TRBV11-3 with TRBJ2-7; a weak D match, TRBD1 (6 bases). The V gene's germline CDR1 is SGHNT and CDR2 YENEEA. The CDR3 runs to 17 residues. Between the trimmed V and J ends, which lost 0 bases and 1 base, there was a span of 16 bases. The CDR3 spells CASSLDNRVSGSYEQYF. CDR3 coding DNA: TGTGCCAGCAGCTTAGACAACAGGGTATCGGGATCCTACGAGCAGTACTTC. The whole variable domain, filled in from reference TRBV11-3 and TRBJ2-7, reads EAGVVQSPRYKIIEKKQPVAFWCNPISGHNTLYWYLQNLGQGPELLIRYENEEAVDDSQLPKDRFSAERLKGVDSTLKIQPAELGDSAVYLCASSLDNRVSGSYEQYFGPGTRLTVT.

The chain carries TRBV5-1 and TRBJ1-5; the match to TRBD1 covers 7 bases. J was trimmed by 3 bases and V by 4 bases; bases with no gene match: 4. CDR1 and CDR2 (germline): SGHRS, YFSETQ. There are 14 residues in the CDR3. CDR3 residues: CASSRTGINQPQHF. CDR3 sequence (DNA): TGCGCCAGCAGCCGGACAGGAATCAATCAGCCCCAGCATTTT.

J is TRBJ1-1 and V is TRBV5-5, with 9 bases lining up with TRBD1. In germline, CDR1 is SGHKS, CDR2 YYEKEE (reference sequence). Germline trimming cut 5 bases from V and 4 bases from J; bases unmatched to any gene: 3. CDR3 size: 13 residues. The CDR3 loop reads CASRSTGGTEAFF. The CDR3 coding sequence is TGTGCCAGCAGATCGACAGGGGGCACTGAAGCTTTCTTT. Full variable domain (missing parts from reference TRBV5-5 and TRBJ1-1): DAGVTQSPTHLIKTRGQQVTLRCSPISGHKSVSWYQQVLGQGPQFIFQYYEKEERGRGNFPDRFSARQFPNYSSELNVNALLLGDSALYLCASRSTGGTEAFFGQGTRLTVV.

This sequence joins TRBV27 and TRBJ2-7; D might be TRBD1 or TRBD2, each matching 5 bases. CDR1 MNHEY and CDR2 SMNVEV come from the germline V gene (reference sequence). Trimming stripped 0 bases from V and 8 bases from J, with 14 bases between. CDR3 length equals 14 residues. CDR3 in amino acids: CASSLSRGNTQQYF. For the CDR3, the DNA is TGTGCCAGCAGTTTATCACGGGGCAATACCCAGCAGTACTTC.